The 16 T cell receptor beta chains below come from one sample, sequenced in a study of diagnostic markers for celiac disease. One entry per CDR3 protein, without DNA, is what TCRdb gives after re-calling the reads. The table lists under 6,000 distinct CDR3 sequences. The sequenced material came from either unsorted cells or a sorted T cell fraction (not recorded which). The receptor set was obtained from a human donor. This table probably holds off-target reads from a library built for another chain.

The rearrangement links TRBV10-3 to TRBJ1-6; TCRdb designates TRBD1, a call that cannot be tested without DNA. Germline V gives CDR1 ENHRY, CDR2 SYGVKD. The CDR3 has 14 amino acids. CDR3 protein: CAISSWARDSPLHF.

The chain couples TRBV27 to TRBJ1-1; as DNA is missing, the TRBD1 call by TCRdb cannot be tested. The CDR3 contains 16 residues. Germline CDR1 and CDR2: MNHEY and SMNVEV (reference sequence). CDR3 sequence reads: CASSSETGTVGTEAFF.

The CDR3 loop reads CASSQGSTRTEAFF. The chain has TRBV19 and TRBJ1-1; TCRdb proposes TRBD1, but this gene call is untestable without DNA. The CDR3 sequence is 14 residues long. Germline V lookup: CDR1 LNHDA, CDR2 SQIVND (reference sequence).

By frequency, this clonotype is medium-sized. This chain links TRBV5-1 with TRBJ2-5. This CDR3 is built from 14 residues. CDR1 and CDR2 from the germline V gene are SGHRS and YFSETQ. The CDR3 reads CASSFVPDQETQYF. The full variable domain, its missing parts supplied by reference TRBV5-1 and TRBJ2-5, is KAGVTQTPRYLIKTRGQQVTLSCSPISGHRSVSWYQQTPGQGLQFLFEYFSETQRNKGNFPGRFSGRQFSNSRSEMNVSTLELGDSALYLCASSFVPDQETQYFGPGTRLLVL.

The chain employs TRBV27 and TRBJ1-1; the TCRdb call, TRBD1, lacks DNA for checking. Germline lookup yields CDR1 MNHEY and CDR2 SMNVEV (reference sequence). This CDR3 comprises 16 residues. The CDR3 here is CASSLFPRTGATEAFF.

V gene TRBV4-1 combines with J gene TRBJ2-5; lacking DNA, the TRBD2 call made by TCRdb goes unchecked. Germline CDR1 is MGHRA and CDR2 is YSYEKL. There are 15 residues in the CDR3. The CDR3: CASSRISGVDETQYF.

The chain has TRBV5-1 and TRBJ2-1; TCRdb outputs TRBD2, but without DNA this stays unchecked. Germline V gives CDR1 SGHRS, CDR2 YFSETQ. The CDR3 has 14 amino acids. The CDR3 loop reads CASSLMGSGDEQFF.

V and J are TRBV7-2 and TRBJ1-1; the TCRdb call, TRBD1, lacks DNA for checking. The CDR3 extends over 13 amino acids. Germline assignment: CDR1 SGHTA and CDR2 FQGNSA. CDR3: CASSLGQVTEAFF.

CDR3 loop: CASSFRGEAGQPQHF. The rearrangement uses TRBV5-1 and TRBJ1-5. The CDR3 sequence is 15 residues long. Looked up from germline, CDR1 is SGHRS and CDR2 is YFSETQ. Variable domain in full (rest from reference TRBV5-1 and TRBJ1-5): KAGVTQTPRYLIKTRGQQVTLSCSPISGHRSVSWYQQTPGQGLQFLFEYFSETQRNKGNFPGRFSGRQFSNSRSEMNVSTLELGDSALYLCASSFRGEAGQPQHFGDGTRLSIL.

According to its frequency, this clonotype is medium-sized. The chain joins TRBV2 to TRBJ2-1; TCRdb lists TRBD1, though no DNA is available to test this call. Per germline, CDR1 SNHLY and CDR2 FYNNEI. CDR3 length: 16 amino acids. This chain's CDR3 is CASSGKTGGRYNEQFF.

This clonotype registers medium-sized by frequency. The rearrangement uses TRBV20-1 and TRBJ2-1. CDR1 is DFQATT and CDR2 is SNEGSKA in the germline V gene (reference sequence). The CDR3 loop spans 14 amino acids. The CDR3 reads CSARDRHSYNEQFF.

The J gene is TRBJ2-1, the V gene TRBV20-1; TCRdb lists TRBD1, though no DNA is available to test this call. The germline V gene has CDR1 DFQATT and CDR2 SNEGSKA (reference sequence). This CDR3 spans 15 amino acids. CDR3 sequence: CSASAGPSSYNEQFF.

This clonotype is deemed medium-sized by its frequency. The chain links TRBV27 to TRBJ1-5; TCRdb's D call, TRBD1, is unchecked because there is no DNA. The CDR3 is made up of 15 amino acids. CDR1 MNHEY and CDR2 SMNVEV come from the germline V gene (reference sequence). The CDR3 region is CASSFGQLSNQPQHF.

CDR3 region: CASSQETARGYTF. The chain uses TRBV3-1 and TRBJ1-2. CDR3 length: 13 amino acids. Germline V gene sequence: CDR1 LGHDT, CDR2 YNNKEL (reference sequence).

Considering frequency, this clonotype is medium-sized (0.01 to 0.1%). J is TRBJ1-5 and V is TRBV3-1; as DNA is missing, the TRBD1 call by TCRdb cannot be tested. This CDR3 has 14 residues. Germline-derived CDR1 and CDR2 are LGHDT and YNNKEL (reference sequence). CDR3 region: CASMMGTGGQPQHF.

This clonotype registers medium-sized by frequency. This chain links TRBV20-1 with TRBJ1-2; TCRdb selects TRBD1, and the lack of DNA leaves this call unchecked. This CDR3 has 15 residues. Germline V gene data show CDR1 as DFQATT and CDR2 as SNEGSKA (reference sequence). The CDR3 reads CSASPDRVWIHGYTF.